This TCR beta chain derives from a study of control samples from healthy donors and cancer patients. Assay: immunoSEQ multiplex PCR; the TCRdb copy retains only in-frame clones and omits some. The table lists about 53,000 clones, 75% to 90% of them singletons, with more than 12% in the top ten. With 0 bases clipped from V and 1 base from J, the junction kept 11 bases outside the gene matches. Germline V gene lookup returns CDR1 SGHRS and CDR2 YFSETQ. The CDR3 is 18 amino acids. This clone was detected once. What was sequenced was PBMCs. This receptor was taken from a man between 60 and 75 years old with head and neck cancer. The chain has TRBV5-1 and TRBJ1-1; 8 positions agree with TRBD1. CDR3 DNA: TGCGCCAGCAGCTTGGGCCTCTGGGACAGGACGAGGAACACTGAAGCTTTCTTT. This sequence encodes CASSLGLWDRTRNTEAFF.